The subject of this entry is one T cell receptor beta chain. Its antigen is still unknown. Trimming at V came to 3 bases and at J to 10 bases, leaving 10 bases not matched to a gene. The CDR3 is 16 residues long. Germline lookup yields CDR1 ENHRY and CDR2 SYGVKD. Every TCR beta cDNA library bore unique molecular identifiers. Yield was roughly 0.5 million cDNA molecules from about 1 to 10 million T cells. TCRdb processed the PCR reads anew with MiXCR; each CDR3 protein has one entry. The sample has roughly 730,000 distinct CDR3 sequences, 25% to 30% seen once; the top ten hold approximately 0.55%. This entry is derived from a study of post-analysis software for immune sequencing data. Study context: Progressive-relapsing, secondary progressive and relapsing-remitting multiple sclerosis were among the disease courses included. Study conclusions and caveats: Clustering by F measure revealed strong co-clustering among samples prepared together in one batch. Normalized Chao1 diversity was significantly lower in multiple sclerosis patients than in controls. The five TRBV segments detected at higher frequency in patients than in controls included TRBV5-6, TRBV5-1 and TRBV20-1.

This clonotype was sampled from a girl aged 5-17 years with multiple sclerosis. This chain links TRBV10-3 with TRBJ2-1; 12 nucleotides agree with TRBD2. Sample: blood. The CDR3 DNA reads TGTGCCATCAGTGACTCGGCTAGCGGGGGGGCCTCCGAGCAGTTCTTC. It encodes CAISDSASGGASEQFF.